The 25 T cell receptor beta chains below come from one sample, sequenced in a study of shared clonotypes between healthy human individuals. Here immunoSEQ multiplex PCR was the method, and the copy in TCRdb shows in-frame clones only, minus some. This sample carries 2 million to 2.5 million clones, approximately 94% of them seen once, and the ten largest clones take around 0.13%. The material sequenced was naive CD4+ T cells sorted from blood. Subset denoted: CD45RA+ positively selected. These receptors all come from a man younger than 30 in good health.

The genes are TRBV5-1 and TRBJ2-1, with 12 bases matching TRBD1. V lost 6 bases and J lost 8; bases outside the gene matches: 6. The germline V gene has CDR1 SGHRS and CDR2 YFSETQ. The CDR3 spans 14 residues. CDR3 sequence: CASMGQGAIDEQFF. The CDR3, as DNA: TGCGCCAGCATGGGACAGGGGGCGATCGATGAGCAGTTCTTC.

This CDR3 is CATSRDLDSKNIQYF. CDR3 DNA: TGTGCCACCAGCAGAGATCTCGACAGCAAAAACATTCAGTACTTC. This chain connects TRBV15 to TRBJ2-4; weak D call: TRBD1 (5 bases). The CDR3 has 15 amino acids. CDR1 is LNHNV, CDR2 YYDKDF, per germline (reference sequence). Trimming shortened V by 0 bases and J by 3 bases, and 9 bases separated the two germline ends.

The rearrangement links TRBV21-1 to TRBJ1-6; the DNA was not used to check the table's D call, TRBD1. TRBV21-1 is classified as a pseudogene. This CDR3 comprises 16 residues. CDR3 region: CASREYRGRNNSPLHF. In DNA form, the CDR3 reads TGTGCCAGCAGGGAGTACAGGGGGCGTAATAATTCACCCCTCCACTTT.

The chain couples TRBV11-2 to TRBJ2-2; perhaps TRBD2 as D (6 bases). Germline V CDR1 and CDR2: SGHAT, FQNNGV. This CDR3 contains 14 residues. V dropped 4 bases and J dropped 6 bases, with 12 bases sitting between them. The CDR3 protein is CASSYAGPPGELFF. The CDR3 bases are TGTGCCAGCAGCTACGCGGGACCCCCCGGGGAGCTGTTTTTT.

The chain joins TRBV5-5 to TRBJ2-5, with TRBD2 identical over 8 bases. This CDR3 spans 16 amino acids. With V trimmed by 0 bases and J by 2 bases, 6 bases remained unmatched. In germline, CDR1 is SGHKS, CDR2 YYEKEE (reference sequence). The CDR3 is CASSLAGTSNQETQYF. CDR3 nucleotide sequence: TGTGCCAGCAGCTTGGCAGGGACTAGTAATCAAGAGACCCAGTACTTC.

The chain employs TRBV6-5 and TRBJ2-5; no firm D call. Germline CDR1 is MNHEY and CDR2 is SVGAGI. Trimming shortened V by 6 bases and J by 2 bases, and 13 bases separated the two germline ends. The CDR3 contains 14 residues. The CDR3 DNA reads TGTGCCAGCAGGAAGACGTTCTTACAAGAGACCCAGTACTTC. This codes for CASRKTFLQETQYF.

This clone was observed once. The chain couples TRBV2 to TRBJ1-2; D unresolved. The CDR3 runs 8 residues. Deletions cut 3 bases from V and 12 bases from J, with 2 bases between. CDR1 and CDR2 from the germline V gene are SNHLY and FYNNEI. For the CDR3, the DNA is TGTGCCAGCAGTGAGGACACCTTC. Translated, it gives CASSEDTF.

The chain uses TRBV28 and TRBJ1-2, with D perhaps matching TRBD1 (5 bases). CDR3 length equals 14 residues. CDR1 is MDHEN, CDR2 SYDVKM, per germline. Trimming removed 7 bases at V and 2 bases at J, with 14 bases between. This CDR3 is CASTPGRTNYGYTF. CDR3 coding DNA: TGTGCCAGCACCCCGGGCCGGACAAACTATGGCTACACCTTC.

The chain links TRBV6-1 to TRBJ2-3, with D hard to call. Germline CDR1 reads MNHNS; CDR2 reads SASEGT. This CDR3 has 14 residues. Trimming shortened V by 0 bases and J by 4 bases, and 8 bases separated the two germline ends. The CDR3 region is CASSEAPASDTQYF. CDR3 nucleotides: TGTGCCAGCAGTGAAGCGCCAGCCTCAGATACGCAGTATTTT.

V usage is TRBV28 and J usage is TRBJ2-7, with D maybe TRBD1 (6 bases). The CDR3 loop spans 13 amino acids. CDR1 MDHEN and CDR2 SYDVKM come from the germline V gene. Trimming left V 5 bases short and J 3 bases short, with 11 bases between. The chain's CDR3 is CASSGQPLYEQYF. CDR3 in DNA: TGTGCCAGCAGTGGACAGCCCCTCTACGAGCAGTACTTC.

The genes are TRBV12-5 and TRBJ1-3; D is uncertain. The CDR3 is made up of 12 amino acids. Trimming left V 7 bases short and J 0 bases short, with 4 bases between. Germline CDR1 is LGHNT and CDR2 is FRNRAP. The CDR3, as DNA: TGTGCTAGTGCCATCTCTGGAAACACCATATATTTT. Amino acid sequence: CASAISGNTIYF.

The rearrangement joins TRBV7-9 to TRBJ2-7; D gene uncertain. Trimming removed 0 bases at V and 4 bases at J, with 13 bases between. The CDR3 has 15 residues. Germline V lookup: CDR1 SEHNR, CDR2 FQNEAQ (reference sequence). CDR3 nucleotides: TGTGCCAGCAGCTTAGCGCGGACGTCCGGGTACGAGCAGTACTTC. Protein sequence: CASSLARTSGYEQYF.

The chain couples TRBV19 to TRBJ1-5; D is unclear. Germline V gene lookup returns CDR1 LNHDA and CDR2 SQIVND (reference sequence). V lost 5 bases and J lost 2, with 19 bases in between. The CDR3 covers 17 residues. CDR3 nucleotide sequence: TGTGCCAGTAGTCCCTCGGCGACGGCCAATGGCAATCAGCCCCAGCATTTT. Protein sequence: CASSPSATANGNQPQHF.

J is TRBJ2-5 and V is TRBV5-1, with 7 bases that match TRBD2. Germline values: CDR1 SGHRS, CDR2 YFSETQ. The junction had 11 bases not matched to a gene; V was cut back by 4 bases and J by 2 bases. The CDR3 is 16 amino acids. The CDR3 spells CASSPRLTSQQETQYF. In nucleotides, the CDR3 is TGCGCCAGCAGCCCACGGCTGACTAGCCAACAAGAGACCCAGTACTTC.

Concerning this clone itself: This sample includes further DNA sequences coding for the same CDR3. This chain links TRBV7-2 with TRBJ1-5; D gene unclear. The CDR3 is 13 amino acids. The V and J ends lost 0 bases and 3 bases respectively, with 3 bases between them. Germline lookup yields CDR1 SGHTA and CDR2 FQGNSA. The CDR3 spells CASSLAFNQPQHF. The CDR3 DNA is TGTGCCAGCAGCTTAGCTTTCAATCAGCCCCAGCATTTT.

The V call is TRBV12-5, the J call TRBJ1-2; TRBD1 matches at 8 bases. CDR3 length equals 13 residues. V was pared by 2 bases and J by 6 bases, with 2 bases of the junction left unmatched. CDR1 is LGHNT and CDR2 is FRNRAP in the germline V gene. CDR3 residues: CASGLQGAHGYTF. CDR3 DNA sequence: TGTGCTAGTGGTTTGCAGGGGGCGCATGGCTACACCTTC.

The chain has TRBV6-6 and TRBJ2-1, with a possible D match to TRBD1 (6 bases). CDR1 is MNHNY, CDR2 SVGAGI, per germline (reference sequence). This CDR3 has 16 residues. The V and J ends lost 2 bases and 8 bases respectively, with 19 bases between them. The CDR3 DNA sequence: TGTGCCAGCAGTTACGGCGATGCCACAGGGCACGATGAGCAGTTCTTC. Residues: CASSYGDATGHDEQFF.

This clone is a singleton in its sample. The chain carries TRBV2 and TRBJ1-5, with 9 positions matching TRBD1. CDR1 SNHLY and CDR2 FYNNEI come from the germline V gene. This CDR3 has 16 amino acids. J gave up 5 bases and V 6 bases, and 11 bases lay outside the gene matches. The CDR3: CASSDTLDRGYQPQHF. The DNA of the CDR3 is TGTGCCAGCAGCGACACCTTGGACAGGGGTTATCAGCCCCAGCATTTT.

This rearrangement joins TRBV5-1 to TRBJ2-7; no definite D call. The germline V gene has CDR1 SGHRS and CDR2 YFSETQ. This CDR3 comprises 14 residues. Trimming took 4 bases from V and 2 from J, leaving 13 bases between them. In DNA, the CDR3 is TGCGCCAGCAGCCCGAAGACGGAGACCTACGAGCAGTACTTC. It specifies CASSPKTETYEQYF.

V gene TRBV4-1 combines with J gene TRBJ1-5; maybe TRBD1 (6 bases). CDR3 length: 14 amino acids. Germline loops: CDR1 MGHRA, CDR2 YSYEKL. V lost 4 bases to trimming and J lost 1 base, with 8 bases between them. The CDR3 sequence: CASSLGHSNQPQHF. As DNA, the CDR3 is TGCGCCAGCAGCCTGGGACACAGCAATCAGCCCCAGCATTTT.

The chain combines TRBV2 with TRBJ1-2; TRBD1 aligns across 7 bases. CDR3 length equals 12 residues. V was pared by 10 bases and J by 8 bases, with 10 bases of the junction left unmatched. Per germline, CDR1 SNHLY and CDR2 FYNNEI. The CDR3 sequence is CATVKGAEGYTF. CDR3 DNA: TGTGCCACCGTCAAGGGGGCGGAGGGCTACACCTTC.

CDR3 DNA sequence: TGTGCCTGGAGTGTAGGGGGGAGCGAGCAGTACTTC. This translates into CAWSVGGSEQYF. The chain couples TRBV30 to TRBJ2-7, with D perhaps TRBD1 or TRBD2 (6 bases each). The CDR3 has 12 residues. Germline V lookup: CDR1 GTSNPN, CDR2 SVGIG (reference sequence). V was cut by 0 bases and J by 6 bases, with 9 bases left in between.

The chain couples TRBV29-1 to TRBJ1-2; D is unclear. The CDR3 is made up of 13 amino acids. Trimming took off 3 bases at V and 8 bases at J, with 16 bases between the two ends. Germline CDR1 reads SQVTM; CDR2 reads ANQGSEA. The CDR3, as DNA: TGCAGCGTTGACTCTCCGGCGACGGGAGGCTACACCTTC. This sequence encodes CSVDSPATGGYTF.

The chain joins TRBV27 to TRBJ2-2; a possible D gene is TRBD1 (6 bases). Germline V CDR1 and CDR2: MNHEY, SMNVEV (reference sequence). The CDR3 is made up of 14 amino acids. V was trimmed by 6 bases and J by 7 bases, leaving 15 bases between them. The CDR3 region has the DNA TGTGCCAGCAGCCGCAGGGGAACAGGCGGGGAGCTGTTTTTT. Its translation: CASSRRGTGGELFF.

The CDR3 nucleotides are TGTGCCAGCAGCCTGAGCCCGGGGGCAACTAATGAAAAACTGTTTTTT. Protein sequence: CASSLSPGATNEKLFF. The chain employs TRBV7-9 and TRBJ1-4, with TRBD1 as a possible D gene (5 bases). V shed 5 bases and J shed 0 bases, with 13 bases lying between them. The CDR3 covers 16 residues. Germline V CDR1 and CDR2: SEHNR, FQNEAQ (reference sequence).